The clone carrying this T cell receptor beta chain was detected only once. V was pared by 2 bases and J by 0 bases, with 4 bases of the junction left unmatched. The CDR3 contains 14 residues. Germline V gene sequence: CDR1 GTSNPN, CDR2 SVGIG (reference sequence). These data originate in a study of blood T cell repertoires in COVID-19. Original handling: Amplification of reference gene primers provided the estimated nucleated cell counts. Here immunoSEQ multiplex PCR was the method, and the copy in TCRdb shows in-frame clones only, minus some. The V and J calls and clone size come from that table; D and trimming were worked out from the DNA. The table includes just over 250,000 clones, more than 85% detected once.

The origin of this receptor is a person aged 18 to 35 with COVID-19, enrolled during active disease. The rearrangement links TRBV30 to TRBJ2-7; TRBD2 matches 7 bases. The material sequenced was peripheral blood. The CDR3 loop is CAWSPGTISYEQYF. The CDR3 nucleotides are TGTGCCTGGAGTCCCGGGACTATCTCCTACGAGCAGTACTTC.